The clone carrying this TCR beta chain was recorded a few times. This specimen comes from a study of CD8 T cells in ankylosing spondylitis. The authors made TCR beta libraries by quantitative 5'-RACE with molecular barcodes. TCRdb re-called the 5' RACE reads with MiXCR, one entry per CDR3 protein. The sample has 200,000 to 250,000 distinct CDR3 sequences; roughly 10% are singletons. What was sequenced was blood, either unsorted or a sorted T cell fraction (not recorded which). The receptor comes from a male donor with ankylosing spondylitis or in good health (not recorded which).

The CDR3 region has the DNA TGTGCCAGCATTCTGGACAGGGCGACCGGGGAGCTGTTTTTT. Its translation: CASILDRATGELFF. The chain carries TRBV6-1 and TRBJ2-2, with TRBD1 matching 8 bases. In germline, CDR1 is MNHNS, CDR2 SASEGT. The CDR3 has 14 amino acids. V shed 7 bases and J 5 bases; nucleotides not matched to a gene: 6.